This entry describes one TCR beta chain. Only in-frame clones appear in the TCRdb table, and some are missing; sequencing was by immunoSEQ multiplex PCR. Here the sample spans 700,000 to 950,000 clones, 95% to 97% being singletons. Naive CD8 isolation took CD45RO-negative cells positively selected for CCR7 and excluded terminally differentiated effector memory CD45RA+ cells. Donors were Caucasian adults residing in Nashville, Tennessee, USA. This sample was included in a study of shared clonotypes between healthy human individuals. Per germline, CDR1 SGHAT and CDR2 FQNNGV. The V segment lost 2 bases and the J segment 2 bases; nucleotides outside the gene matches: 6. CDR3 length: 16 amino acids.

The TCR sequence derives from a man under 40 in good health. Sequencing was performed on naive CD8+ T cells sorted from blood. The rearrangement links TRBV11-2 to TRBJ2-7; 10 bases match TRBD2. The CDR3 DNA is TGTGCCAGCAGCTTACCCACTAGCGGGGCCACCTACGAGCAGTACTTC. Its protein product is CASSLPTSGATYEQYF.